What follows are 18 T cell receptor beta chains derived from one specimen sequenced in a study of blood T cell repertoires in COVID-19 (dated by TCRdb to 2020 to 2022). The library was generated by the immunoSEQ multiplex PCR assay. In its TCRdb copy, this immuneACCESS table keeps in-frame sequences only and misses some clones. Where compared with another copy, unresolved V genes explain less than half of these, and the others have no known cause. For this sample there are 250,000 to 300,000 clones; approximately 87% appear just once. The ten largest make up around 4.5% of the sample. The material sequenced was peripheral blood. The receptors come from a man between 60 and 75 years old who had recovered from COVID-19.

The V gene is TRBV7-3, the J gene TRBJ2-1; 12 nucleotides align to TRBD2. In germline, CDR1 is SGHTA, CDR2 FQGTGA. This CDR3 is 16 amino acids long. V lost 5 bases and J lost 6; bases outside the gene matches: 8. The CDR3 coding sequence is TGTGCCAGCAGCCCAAGGGGGACTAGCGGGTTCAATGAGCAGTTCTTC. Protein sequence: CASSPRGTSGFNEQFF.

V is TRBV28 and J is TRBJ1-1; D is unresolved. The V gene's germline CDR1 is MDHEN and CDR2 SYDVKM. The CDR3 runs to 12 residues. Trimming cost V 5 bases and J 5 bases, with 9 bases left between them. The CDR3 here is CASSLVETEAFF. CDR3 nucleotides: TGTGCCAGCAGTCTCGTGGAGACTGAAGCTTTCTTT.

The rearrangement uses TRBV14 and TRBJ1-4, with 9 bases identical to TRBD1. V was pared by 1 base and J by 0 bases, with 9 bases of the junction left unmatched. The CDR3 spans 19 residues. Germline V gene sequence: CDR1 SGHDN, CDR2 FVKESK. The CDR3 is CASSQAPGTGWATNEKLFF. Written as DNA, the CDR3 is TGTGCCAGCAGCCAAGCTCCCGGGACAGGGTGGGCAACTAATGAAAAACTGTTTTTT.

The DNA of the CDR3 is TGCGCCAGCAGCTTGGTGCTAGCAGAATTAAACAATGAGCAGTTCTTC. Translated, it gives CASSLVLAELNNEQFF. J is TRBJ2-1 and V is TRBV5-1, with D possibly TRBD2 on 5 matching bases. The V and J ends lost 0 bases and 5 bases respectively, with 15 bases between them. The CDR3 is made up of 16 amino acids. Germline assignment: CDR1 SGHRS and CDR2 YFSETQ.

This sequence joins TRBV29-1 and TRBJ2-7, with TRBD1 matching over 8 bases. The CDR3 is 13 amino acids. With V trimmed by 3 bases and J by 6 bases, 7 bases remained unmatched. CDR1 is SQVTM and CDR2 is ANQGSEA in the germline V gene. The DNA of the CDR3 is TGCAGCGTTGATCCGGCCACAGGGGGCGAGCAGTACTTC. Amino acids: CSVDPATGGEQYF.

The genes are TRBV4-2 and TRBJ2-5, with a weak D call TRBD2 (6 bases). Trimming cost V 4 bases and J 1 base, with 10 bases left between them. The CDR3 length is 14 residues. Germline V CDR1 and CDR2: LGHNA, YNFKEQ. Here the CDR3 DNA reads TGTGCCAGCAGCCCGGGACTTTTCCAAGAGACCCAGTACTTC. This codes for CASSPGLFQETQYF.

The V gene is TRBV29-1, the J gene TRBJ1-1, with D possibly matching TRBD1 (6 bases). From germline, CDR1 is SQVTM and CDR2 ANQGSEA. Trimming left V 8 bases short and J 3 bases short, with 22 bases between. The CDR3 loop spans 15 amino acids. In nucleotides, the CDR3 is TGCAGCTTTTACCCCAGGGGTGGGCCCGACACTGAAGCTTTCTTT. Translation: CSFYPRGGPDTEAFF.

The chain is built from TRBV4-1 and TRBJ2-3, with D perhaps matching TRBD2 (6 bases). This CDR3 is built from 16 residues. Germline V lookup: CDR1 MGHRA, CDR2 YSYEKL. V shed 0 bases and J shed 1 base, with 11 bases lying between them. DNA for the CDR3: TGCGCCAGCAGCCAAGATCCGGGGGTACGCACAGATACGCAGTATTTT. It codes for CASSQDPGVRTDTQYF.

J is TRBJ2-1 and V is TRBV30; no definite D call. Trimming took 0 bases from V and 1 from J, leaving 7 bases between them. Per the germline V gene, CDR1 is GTSNPN and CDR2 is SVGIG (reference sequence). The CDR3 extends over 14 amino acids. The CDR3 here is CAWSVGGSYNEQFF. DNA for the CDR3: TGTGCCTGGAGTGTTGGCGGATCCTACAATGAGCAGTTCTTC.

The J gene is TRBJ2-5, the V gene TRBV28; tentatively, D is TRBD1 (6 bases). The germline V gene has CDR1 MDHEN and CDR2 SYDVKM. The CDR3 has 14 amino acids. Trimming cost V 6 bases and J 4 bases, with 15 bases left between them. The CDR3 nucleotides read TGTGCCAGCAGCCAGGACAGCTTAGGAGAGACCCAGTACTTC. It yields the protein CASSQDSLGETQYF.

V gene TRBV5-8 combines with J gene TRBJ2-6; possible D gene TRBD1, 6 bases. Germline CDR1 and CDR2: SGHTS and YDEGEE. V was cut by 0 bases and J by 0 bases, with 13 bases left in between. The CDR3 is made up of 18 amino acids. The CDR3 spells CASSLAFGGRSGANVLTF. The CDR3 coding sequence is TGTGCCAGCAGCTTGGCGTTTGGGGGCCGCTCTGGGGCCAACGTCCTGACTTTC.

The chain is built from TRBV19 and TRBJ2-7; D might be TRBD1 (5 bases). This CDR3 has 14 amino acids. The V and J ends lost 3 bases and 2 bases respectively, with 11 bases between them. Germline-derived CDR1 and CDR2 are LNHDA and SQIVND (reference sequence). The DNA of the CDR3 is TGTGCCAGTAGTATGGACATATCGACCTACGAGCAGTACTTC. Its translation is CASSMDISTYEQYF.

This clone was seen more than once but under ten times. The chain combines TRBV6-6 with TRBJ2-7; 7 bases align to TRBD2. CDR1 MNHNY and CDR2 SVGAGI come from the germline V gene (reference sequence). This CDR3 is 14 amino acids long. Germline trimming cut 0 bases from V and 2 bases from J; bases unmatched to any gene: 1. CDR3 residues: CASSYSAGAYEQYF. CDR3 nucleotide sequence: TGTGCCAGCAGTTACTCGGCGGGAGCCTACGAGCAGTACTTC.

This chain uses TRBV19 with TRBJ2-1; D unresolved. Per germline, CDR1 LNHDA and CDR2 SQIVND (reference sequence). Trimming took 4 bases from V and 4 from J, leaving 2 bases between them. The CDR3 covers 11 residues. CDR3 protein: CASSTYNEQFF. CDR3 sequence (DNA): TGTGCCAGTAGTACGTACAATGAGCAGTTCTTC.

The V and J genes are TRBV29-1 and TRBJ2-1; possibly TRBD2 for D (6 bases). This CDR3 region has 11 residues. V was cut by 6 bases and J by 4 bases, with 7 bases left in between. Germline V gives CDR1 SQVTM, CDR2 ANQGSEA. The CDR3 reads CSVRGYNEQFF. The CDR3 bases are TGCAGCGTGCGGGGATACAATGAGCAGTTCTTC.

The genes are TRBV5-1 and TRBJ2-7; 9 bases match TRBD2. Germline CDR1 SGHRS, CDR2 YFSETQ. The CDR3 length is 15 residues. V lost 1 base and J lost 2; bases outside the gene matches: 4. For the CDR3, the DNA is TGCGCCAGCAGCTTGCGGACTAGCGACCCCTACGAGCAGTACTTC. This sequence encodes CASSLRTSDPYEQYF.

This clone was counted a single time. The rearrangement links TRBV12-5 to TRBJ2-3; D call uncertain. Trimming removed 1 base at V and 4 bases at J, with 9 bases between. Looked up from germline, CDR1 is LGHNT and CDR2 is FRNRAP. The CDR3 extends over 14 amino acids. The CDR3 region has the DNA TGTGCTAGTGGTTTGGGTCCCAGTCCAGATACGCAGTATTTT. Translating gives CASGLGPSPDTQYF.

This rearrangement joins TRBV4-1 to TRBJ1-5; D is ambiguous. Germline CDR1 and CDR2: MGHRA and YSYEKL. The CDR3 length is 13 residues. The V and J ends lost 2 bases and 7 bases respectively, with 9 bases between them. CDR3 loop: CASSQQTGQPQHF. The DNA of the CDR3 is TGCGCCAGCAGCCAACAAACGGGGCAGCCCCAGCATTTT.